One and the same sample provided the 2 T cell receptor beta chains below, sequenced in a study of shared clonotypes between healthy human individuals. Libraries were prepared by immunoSEQ multiplex PCR; TCRdb keeps only in-frame clonotypes and omits some of them. The sample contains about 1 million clones, about three quarters of which appear only once. What was sequenced was memory CD4+ T cells sorted from blood. Subset of the sample: CD45RA-negative fraction. The receptors were gathered from a man aged 18 to 35 in good health.

This chain joins TRBV5-1 and TRBJ2-5; D is perhaps TRBD2 (7 bases). The CDR3 is made up of 15 amino acids. CDR1 is SGHRS, CDR2 YFSETQ, per germline. Trimming left V 4 bases short and J 3 bases short, with 16 bases between. CDR3 coding DNA: TGCGCCAGCAGCCCGTCCGGGGGGCGCGAAGAGACCCAGTACTTC. Its protein is CASSPSGGREETQYF.

This chain joins TRBV5-4 and TRBJ2-5; 9 bases agree with TRBD2. V shed 4 bases, J shed 5 bases, and the junction held 12 bases outside the gene matches. The CDR3 is 16 residues long. Germline V lookup: CDR1 SGHNT, CDR2 YYREEE (reference sequence). CDR3 nucleotide sequence: TGTGCCAGCAGCGAGCCGGGGCGGGGGGGCGAGGAGACCCAGTACTTC. This translates into CASSEPGRGGEETQYF.